The clone carrying this T cell receptor beta chain occurred many times. Its antigen is not known. Amplified TCR beta CDR3 regions came from RNA transcripts. Primed by the HTBI set, a first-round RT-PCR was run on the TCR CDR3. TCRdb re-called the multiplex PCR reads through MiXCR, storing one row per CDR3 protein. The sample lists 150,000 to 200,000 distinct CDR3 sequences; approximately 15% were seen once. The V segment lost 7 bases and the J segment 10 bases; nucleotides outside the gene matches: 10. The germline gives CDR1 SEHNR, CDR2 FQNEAQ (reference sequence). CDR3 size: 14 residues. Hyperthyroidism patients were newly diagnosed, had disease duration under 2 months, and were aged 18 to 65 years. These data belong to a study of T cells in Graves' hyperthyroidism and ophthalmopathy. Study overall: Staff took peripheral blood when the initial diagnosis was made, before any treatment began.

Notes on the study in general: Stable hyperthyroidism was separated from ophthalmopathy by a model based on 13 V-J features.

The chain recombines TRBV7-9 with TRBJ1-6, with TRBD1 identical over 7 bases. This clonotype was obtained from a woman between 45 and 60 years old with Graves' hyperthyroidism. The specimen sequenced was blood. Written as DNA, the CDR3 is TGTGCCAGCACCCTAACAGGGGCGCGGTCACCCCTCCACTTT. This encodes CASTLTGARSPLHF.